This T cell receptor (beta chain) was identified in a study of vaccination effects on CD4 cells after COVID-19. Across the study: Specimens were obtained from a couple of convalescent patients 16 days and one week prior to vaccination.

Germline CDR1 and CDR2: SGHDN and FVKESK. Between the trimmed V and J ends, which lost 4 bases and 4 bases, there was a span of 13 bases. This CDR3 has 14 amino acids. ViraFEST used viral peptide pools to expand antigen-specific CD4+ T cells before sequencing. Subsequent to 10 days of culture, CD4+ T cells were isolated. Documented for the person is a PCR-confirmed SARS-CoV-2 infection occurring between March and December 2020. They grew 2 million to 2.5 million PBMC in each well, adding about 9.5 IU/ml IL-2 and 8 to 10 ug/ml peptides. This table comes from immunoSEQ multiplex PCR, and its TCRdb copy is limited to in-frame clones, with some not included. The sample shows tens of thousands of clones, under 80% of them seen only once. Worth noting for this clone: Antigen specificity is unknown.

The sequencing here drew on CD4+ T cells from PBMCs cultured with HIV peptides, taken before COVID-19 vaccination. Described subset: HIV-1 Nef peptide pool negative control/reference culture. The clonotype originates from a human donor who had a prior SARS-CoV-2 infection. The V gene is TRBV14, the J gene TRBJ2-5, with D perhaps TRBD1 (5 bases). This CDR3 reads CASSRQGAGETQYF. DNA for the CDR3: TGTGCCAGCAGCCGCCAAGGGGCCGGAGAGACCCAGTACTTC.